This T cell receptor (beta chain) originates from a study of blood T cells in healthy people across ages. In the case of this clonotype: A single base separates this from a much larger clone, so it may be a read error.

Germline V gene sequence: CDR1 SNHLY, CDR2 FYNNEI. The CDR3 contains 14 residues. Sample-barcoded 5' priming and a J-beta primer mix drove a second PCR of roughly 6 to 12 cycles. Per sample, CDR3-containing paired-end reads numbered at least 2.5 million. TCRdb reprocessed the 5' RACE reads via MiXCR and lists one record per CDR3 protein. The sample carries 700,000 or so distinct CDR3 sequences, about a fifth recorded once. The V and J genes are TRBV2 and TRBJ2-3; no definite D call. The sequence was obtained from a man in his 70s in good health. Sequenced sample: blood. CDR3 in DNA: TGTGCCTGCAGCCGAGACTCCTTCCCAGATACGCAGTATTTT. Its translation is CACSRDSFPDTQYF.